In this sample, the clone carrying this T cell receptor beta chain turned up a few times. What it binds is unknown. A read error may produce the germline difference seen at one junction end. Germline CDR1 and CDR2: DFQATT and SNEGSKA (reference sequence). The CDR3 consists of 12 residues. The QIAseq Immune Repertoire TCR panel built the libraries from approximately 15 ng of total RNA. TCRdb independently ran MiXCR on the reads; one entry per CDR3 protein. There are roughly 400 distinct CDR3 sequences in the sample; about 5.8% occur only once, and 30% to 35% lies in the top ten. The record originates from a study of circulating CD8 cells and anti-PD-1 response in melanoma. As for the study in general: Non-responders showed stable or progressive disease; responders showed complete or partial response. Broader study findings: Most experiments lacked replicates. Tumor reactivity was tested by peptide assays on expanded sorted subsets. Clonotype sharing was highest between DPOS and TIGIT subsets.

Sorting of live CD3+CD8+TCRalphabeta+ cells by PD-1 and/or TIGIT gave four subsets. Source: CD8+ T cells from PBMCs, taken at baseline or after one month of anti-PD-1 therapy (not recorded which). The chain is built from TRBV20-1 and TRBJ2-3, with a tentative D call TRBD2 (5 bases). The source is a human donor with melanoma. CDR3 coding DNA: TGCAGTGCTAGTACGGAGGACTCTACGCGGTATTTT. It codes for CSASTEDSTRYF.